This T cell receptor beta chain appears in the sequencing data of a study of T cells in Graves' hyperthyroidism and ophthalmopathy. The table lists this clonotype with a few counts. Using RNA transcripts as the source, TCR beta CDR3 regions were amplified. TCR CDR3 regions were first amplified by RT-PCR with HTBI primers. TCRdb re-called the multiplex PCR reads through MiXCR, storing one row per CDR3 protein. The sample consists of around 580,000 distinct CDR3 sequences, approximately 15% of them appearing once. Germline lookup yields CDR1 DFQATT and CDR2 SNEGSKA (reference sequence). V lost 5 bases to trimming and J lost 9 bases, with 17 bases between them. The CDR3 contains 13 residues.

This TCR was sampled from a young woman with Graves' hyperthyroidism. Sequenced input: blood. The rearrangement joins TRBV20-1 to TRBJ2-4, with a possible D match to TRBD2 (5 bases). The CDR3 protein is CSARGGRGSIQYF. CDR3 in DNA: TGCAGTGCTCGTGGAGGACGGGGTAGCATTCAGTACTTC.